The rows below give T cell receptor beta chains drawn from one sample of a study of a mutant IDH1 vaccine in newly diagnosed glioma. Repertoires were generated with immunoSEQ multiplex PCR, while TCRdb's copy carries only in-frame clones and drops some. The sample has tens of thousands of clones; more than 80% are singletons. The sample in question was PBMCs, obtained from a glioma patient treated with radiotherapy, temozolomide or both. These receptors were collected from a young man with glioma. Each CDR3 is given with its conserved first and last residue. The D gene is left open where the match is weak. Clone size is shown for a subset of rows, as once, few, many or a class of expanded clone.

J,size,V,D,CDR3,DNA
TRBJ2-5,once,TRBV6-5,NA,CASSSFGVGKETQYF,TGTGCCAGCAGTTCCTTTGGGGTTGGGAAAGAGACCCAGTACTTC
TRBJ2-2,NA,TRBV18,NA,CASSPRGLISPGELFF,TGTGCCAGCTCACCGAGAGGACTAATCAGTCCCGGGGAGCTGTTTTTT
TRBJ1-1,NA,TRBV9,NA,CASSVGVSNTEAFF,TGTGCCAGCAGCGTAGGCGTATCGAACACTGAAGCTTTCTTT
TRBJ2-7,NA,TRBV4-1,NA,CASSQFDPTDYEQYF,TGCGCCAGCAGCCAATTCGACCCCACCGACTACGAGCAGTACTTC
TRBJ2-7,few,TRBV25-1,NA,CATVTPTYEQYF,TGTGCCACCGTGACGCCTACCTACGAGCAGTACTTC
TRBJ2-7,NA,TRBV4-1,TRBD1,CASSHMTGASYEQYF,TGCGCCAGCAGCCACATGACAGGGGCCTCCTACGAGCAGTACTTC
TRBJ1-1,NA,TRBV19,TRBD1,CAIKRDRGVTEAFF,TGTGCCATTAAGAGGGACAGGGGTGTCACTGAAGCTTTCTTT
TRBJ2-7,NA,TRBV7-2,NA,CASSAPTGREQYF,TGTGCCAGCAGCGCCCCTACAGGGCGCGAGCAGTACTTC
TRBJ2-1,NA,TRBV6-5,NA,CASSRGPRDNEQFF,TGTGCCAGCAGTAGGGGCCCCCGGGATAATGAGCAGTTCTTC
TRBJ1-5,NA,TRBV6-5,TRBD1,CASSYSNRGHQPQHF,TGTGCCAGCAGTTACTCAAACAGGGGACATCAGCCCCAGCATTTT
TRBJ2-5,NA,TRBV30,NA,CAWSVLETQYF,TGTGCCTGGAGTGTACTGGAGACCCAGTACTTC
TRBJ2-7,NA,TRBV7-3,TRBD2,CASSLSGGAQYEQYF,TGTGCCAGCAGCTTAAGCGGGGGGGCGCAATACGAGCAGTACTTC
TRBJ1-2,NA,TRBV4-1,NA,CASSQDRVGYTF,TGCGCCAGCAGCCAAGATCGGGTGGGCTACACCTTC
TRBJ2-7,NA,TRBV6-5,NA,CPSHGSSKYEQYF,TGTCCAAGCCATGGGTCCTCAAAGTACGAGCAGTACTTC
TRBJ2-3,once,TRBV19,NA,CASRLATSTDTQYF,TGTGCCAGCAGACTTGCCACTAGCACAGATACGCAGTATTTT
TRBJ1-5,NA,TRBV30,NA,CAWSLAGLAPQHF,TGTGCCTGGAGCCTCGCGGGCCTAGCCCCCCAGCATTTT
TRBJ2-7,NA,TRBV13,NA,CASSLDGGVLSYEQYF,TGTGCCAGCAGCTTAGACGGCGGGGTTCTCTCCTACGAGCAGTACTTC